Reported below is one TCR beta chain. What it recognizes is unknown. Using immunoSEQ multiplex PCR, the repertoire was profiled, and TCRdb retains in-frame clones only, with some absent. The sample contains some 30,000 clones, 72% of which appear only once. These data come from a study of vaccination effects on CD4 cells after COVID-19. Across the whole study: There were a couple of convalescent patients who gave samples 16 days and one week before vaccination.

Germline CDR1 and CDR2: LGHNT and FRNRAP. The CDR3 totals 13 residues. Trimming removed 0 bases at V and 9 bases at J, with 6 bases between. ViraFEST used viral peptide pools to expand antigen-specific CD4+ T cells before sequencing. On day 10 of culture, CD4+ T cells were separated out. SARS-CoV-2 infection was confirmed by PCR in the person between March and December 2020. Wells each received some 2.2 million PBMC, cultured with around 9.6 IU/ml IL-2 and about 10 ug/ml peptides. On day 3 and again on day 7, half the medium was replaced with IL-2 medium. The sequence was collected from a human donor who had a prior SARS-CoV-2 infection. Specimen: CD4+ T cells from PBMCs cultured with a peptide pool, collected before COVID-19 vaccination. The rearrangement uses TRBV12-5 and TRBJ1-6; D is unclear. This chain's CDR3 is CASGLVIGSPLHF. CDR3 sequence (DNA): TGTGCTAGTGGTTTGGTTATAGGTTCACCCCTCCACTTT.